The subject of this entry is one TCR beta chain. Measured with immunoSEQ multiplex PCR; TCRdb has only the in-frame clones, and not every one. Among tens of thousands of clones listed, under 95% were seen once. V was trimmed by 3 bases and J by 5 bases, leaving 17 bases between them. The CDR3 contains 15 residues. The V gene's germline CDR1 is SGHNT and CDR2 YYREEE (reference sequence). The entry originates in a study of monozygotic twins with cystic fibrosis. The V gene is TRBV5-4, the J gene TRBJ2-5; no definite D call. The sequence was collected from a girl aged 2 to 10 with cystic fibrosis. The specimen sequenced was blood. CDR3 residues: CASSSRTDNGETQYF. CDR3 DNA sequence: TGTGCCAGCAGCTCACGGACGGATAACGGGGAGACCCAGTACTTC.